This paragraph covers one TCR beta chain sequence. Its antigen is unidentified. Germline V gene sequence: CDR1 MNHEY, CDR2 SVGEGT. This CDR3 has 18 residues. This sample is drawn from a study of regulatory T cells in long-lasting Graves disease. Regarding the study as a whole: Persistent disease preferred TRBV28, TRBJ1-2 and TRBJ2-5; new disease, TRBV20-1 and TRBJ2-1. Persistent Graves' patients showed a TCR diversity that was lower than that of newly diagnosed ones.

The sample's time point: persistent/refractory GD, antithyroid drugs over 5 years with positive TRAb. PBMCs provided the RNA from which the TCR library was made. Building of the TCR beta libraries involved iRepertoire HTBI primers and Arm-PCR of CDR3 regions. TCRdb called the multiplex PCR reads again in MiXCR, with one record for every CDR3 protein. The sample includes around 510,000 distinct CDR3 sequences, less than 25% of them seen just once. The sequence was collected from a female donor with Graves disease. This specimen consisted of peripheral blood mononuclear cells (PBMCs), obtained when the disease was refractory, from a patient treated with antithyroid drugs. V is TRBV6-2 or TRBV6-3 and J is TRBJ2-7; D is perhaps TRBD1 or TRBD2 (8 bases each). The end of the DNA fits TRBJ2-1 better, so the J call may be wrong. The DNA of the CDR3 is TGTGCCAGCAGTATTGGACAGGGAACGGGAGGGCCCCGGGGTGAGCAGTTCTTC. It yields the protein CASSIGQGTGGPRGEQFF.